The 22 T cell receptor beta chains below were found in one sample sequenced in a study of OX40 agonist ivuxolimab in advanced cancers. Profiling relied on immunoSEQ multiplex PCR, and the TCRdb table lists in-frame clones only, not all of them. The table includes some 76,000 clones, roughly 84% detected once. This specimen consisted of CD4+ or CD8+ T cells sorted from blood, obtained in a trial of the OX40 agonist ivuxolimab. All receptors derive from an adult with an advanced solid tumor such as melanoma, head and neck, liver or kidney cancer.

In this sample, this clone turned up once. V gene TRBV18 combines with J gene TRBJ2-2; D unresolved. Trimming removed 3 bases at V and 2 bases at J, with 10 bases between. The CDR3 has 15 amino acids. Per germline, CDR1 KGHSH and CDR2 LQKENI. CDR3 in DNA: TGTGCCAGCTCACCGGCGAGACTTAACACCGGGGAGCTGTTTTTT. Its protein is CASSPARLNTGELFF. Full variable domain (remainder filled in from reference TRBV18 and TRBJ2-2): NAGVMQNPRHLVRRRGQEARLRCSPMKGHSHVYWYRQLPEEGLKFMVYLQKENIIDESGMPKERFSAEFPKEGPSILRIQQVVRGDSAAYFCASSPARLNTGELFFGEGSRLTVL.

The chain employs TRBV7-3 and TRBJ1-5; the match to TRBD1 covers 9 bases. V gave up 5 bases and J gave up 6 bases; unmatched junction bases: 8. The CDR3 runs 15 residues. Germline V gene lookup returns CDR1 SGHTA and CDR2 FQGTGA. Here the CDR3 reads CASSPLDRGVQPQHF. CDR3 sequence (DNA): TGTGCCAGCAGCCCCTTGGACAGGGGAGTTCAGCCCCAGCATTTT.

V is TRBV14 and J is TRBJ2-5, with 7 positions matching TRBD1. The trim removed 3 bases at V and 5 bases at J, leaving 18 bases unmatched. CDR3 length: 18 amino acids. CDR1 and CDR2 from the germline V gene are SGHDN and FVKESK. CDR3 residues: CASSQAIVRRQGSETQYF. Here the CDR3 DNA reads TGTGCCAGCAGCCAGGCGATCGTTCGTAGACAGGGCTCTGAGACCCAGTACTTC.

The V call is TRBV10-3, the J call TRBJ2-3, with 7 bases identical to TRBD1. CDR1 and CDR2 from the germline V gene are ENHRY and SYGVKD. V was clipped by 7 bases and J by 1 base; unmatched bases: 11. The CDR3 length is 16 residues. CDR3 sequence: CAINPEPGGGTDTQYF. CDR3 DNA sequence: TGTGCCATCAATCCGGAACCAGGGGGAGGCACAGATACGCAGTATTTT.

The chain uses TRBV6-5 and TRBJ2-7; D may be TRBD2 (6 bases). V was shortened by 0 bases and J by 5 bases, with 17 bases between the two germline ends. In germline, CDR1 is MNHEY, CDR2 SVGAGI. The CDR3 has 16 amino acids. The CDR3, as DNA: TGTGCCAGCAGTTACTCGTTCGGGGAGGTCCAAGACGAGCAGTACTTC. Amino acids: CASSYSFGEVQDEQYF.

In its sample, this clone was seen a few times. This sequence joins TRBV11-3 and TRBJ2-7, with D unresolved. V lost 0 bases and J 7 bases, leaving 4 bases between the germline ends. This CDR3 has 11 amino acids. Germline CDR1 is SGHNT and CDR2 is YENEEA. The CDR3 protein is CASSLEWEQYF. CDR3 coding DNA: TGTGCCAGCAGCTTAGAGTGGGAGCAGTACTTC.

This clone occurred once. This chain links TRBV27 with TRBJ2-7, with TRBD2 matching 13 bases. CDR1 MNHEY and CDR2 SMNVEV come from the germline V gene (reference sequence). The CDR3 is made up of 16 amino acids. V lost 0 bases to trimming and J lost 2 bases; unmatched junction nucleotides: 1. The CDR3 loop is CASSLSGTSGAYEQYF. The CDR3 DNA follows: TGTGCCAGCAGTTTATCCGGGACTAGCGGGGCCTACGAGCAGTACTTC.

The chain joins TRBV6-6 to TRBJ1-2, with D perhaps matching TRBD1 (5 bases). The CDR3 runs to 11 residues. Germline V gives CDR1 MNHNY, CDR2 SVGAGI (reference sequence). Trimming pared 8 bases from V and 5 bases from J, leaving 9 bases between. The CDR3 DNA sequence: TGTGCCAGCTCATCAGGGTATGGCTACACCTTC. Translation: CASSSGYGYTF.

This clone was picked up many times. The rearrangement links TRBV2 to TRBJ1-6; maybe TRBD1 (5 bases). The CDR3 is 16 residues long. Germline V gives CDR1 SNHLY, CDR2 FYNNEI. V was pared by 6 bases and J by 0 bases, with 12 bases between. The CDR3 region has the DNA TGTGCCAGCAGGGCAGGGACGAGCTCCTATAATTCACCCCTCCACTTT. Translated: CASRAGTSSYNSPLHF.

This CDR3 reads CASSWTGSPEAFF. The CDR3 DNA sequence: TGTGCCAGCAGTTGGACAGGGTCTCCTGAAGCTTTCTTT. The chain is built from TRBV6-5 and TRBJ1-1; 8 bases align to TRBD1. Germline values: CDR1 MNHEY, CDR2 SVGAGI. The V gene end was trimmed by 4 bases and the J gene end by 6 bases; junction bases not matched to a gene: 4. This CDR3 contains 13 residues.

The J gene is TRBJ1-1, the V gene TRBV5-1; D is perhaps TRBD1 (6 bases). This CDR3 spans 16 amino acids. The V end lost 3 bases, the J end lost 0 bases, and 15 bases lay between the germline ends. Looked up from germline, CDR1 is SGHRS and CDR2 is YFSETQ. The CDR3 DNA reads TGCGCCAGCAGCTCGGACAGAGGACCGATGAACACTGAAGCTTTCTTT. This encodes CASSSDRGPMNTEAFF.

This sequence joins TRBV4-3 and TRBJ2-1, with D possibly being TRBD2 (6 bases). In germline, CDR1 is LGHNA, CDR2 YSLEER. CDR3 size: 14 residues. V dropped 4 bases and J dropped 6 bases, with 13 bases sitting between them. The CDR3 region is CASSPYGGSNEQFF. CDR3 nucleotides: TGCGCCAGCAGCCCCTACGGGGGTTCCAATGAGCAGTTCTTC.

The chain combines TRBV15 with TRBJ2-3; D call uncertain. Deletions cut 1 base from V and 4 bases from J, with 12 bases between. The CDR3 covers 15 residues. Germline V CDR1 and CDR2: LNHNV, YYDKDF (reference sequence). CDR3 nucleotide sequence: TGTGCCACCAGCAGAGGTAGCTACTCCGCAGATACGCAGTATTTT. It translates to CATSRGSYSADTQYF.

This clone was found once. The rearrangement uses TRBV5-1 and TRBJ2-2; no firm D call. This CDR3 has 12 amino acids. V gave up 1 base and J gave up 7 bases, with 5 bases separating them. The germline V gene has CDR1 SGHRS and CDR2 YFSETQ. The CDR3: CASSLIGGELFF. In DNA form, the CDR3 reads TGCGCCAGCAGCTTGATCGGCGGGGAGCTGTTTTTT.

Here the CDR3 reads CASSLAGQGFNEQFF. Here the CDR3 DNA reads TGCGCCAGCAGCTTGGCGGGACAGGGGTTCAATGAGCAGTTCTTC. The chain recombines TRBV5-1 with TRBJ2-1; 10 positions agree with TRBD1. There are 15 residues in the CDR3. The V gene's germline CDR1 is SGHRS and CDR2 YFSETQ. V gave up 0 bases and J gave up 6 bases; unmatched junction bases: 3.

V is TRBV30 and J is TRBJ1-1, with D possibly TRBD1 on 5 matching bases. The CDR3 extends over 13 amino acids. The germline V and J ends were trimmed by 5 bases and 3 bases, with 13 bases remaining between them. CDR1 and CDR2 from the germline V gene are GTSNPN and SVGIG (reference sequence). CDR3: CAWHPLGDTEAFF. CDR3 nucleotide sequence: TGTGCCTGGCACCCGCTAGGGGACACTGAAGCTTTCTTT.

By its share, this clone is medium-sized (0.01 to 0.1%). CDR3 sequence reads: CASSTDLGGEQYF. The CDR3 nucleotides are TGCGCCAGCAGCACGGACCTTGGAGGGGAGCAGTACTTC. The chain recombines TRBV5-1 with TRBJ2-7, with D possibly TRBD2 on 6 matching bases. The germline V gene encodes CDR1 SGHRS and CDR2 YFSETQ. The CDR3 has 13 amino acids. V was shortened by 4 bases and J by 7 bases, with 15 bases between the two germline ends.

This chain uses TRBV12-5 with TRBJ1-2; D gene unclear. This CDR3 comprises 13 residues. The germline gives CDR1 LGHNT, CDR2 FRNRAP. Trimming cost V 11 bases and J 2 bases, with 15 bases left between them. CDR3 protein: CACDEGYNYGYTF. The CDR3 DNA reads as TGTGCTTGTGACGAGGGCTACAACTATGGCTACACCTTC.

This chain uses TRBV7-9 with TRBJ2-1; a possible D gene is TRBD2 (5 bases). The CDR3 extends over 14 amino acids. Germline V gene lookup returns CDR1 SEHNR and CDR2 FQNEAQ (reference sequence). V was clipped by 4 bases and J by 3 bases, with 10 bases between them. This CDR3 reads CASSSWTHYNEQFF. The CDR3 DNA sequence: TGTGCCAGCAGCTCCTGGACTCACTACAATGAGCAGTTCTTC.

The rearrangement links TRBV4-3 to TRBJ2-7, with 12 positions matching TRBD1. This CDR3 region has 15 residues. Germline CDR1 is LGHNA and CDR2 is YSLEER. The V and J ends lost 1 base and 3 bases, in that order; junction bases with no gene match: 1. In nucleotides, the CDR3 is TGCGCCAGCAGCCAAGGGGACAGGGGGCTCTACGAGCAGTACTTC. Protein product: CASSQGDRGLYEQYF.

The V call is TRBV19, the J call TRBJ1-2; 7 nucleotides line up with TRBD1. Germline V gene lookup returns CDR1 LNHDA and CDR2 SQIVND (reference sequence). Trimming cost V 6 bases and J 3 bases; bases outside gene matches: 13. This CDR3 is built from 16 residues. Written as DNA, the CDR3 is TGTGCCAGTAGCCCGGGACAGATGGGGTGGTACTATGGCTACACCTTC. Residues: CASSPGQMGWYYGYTF.

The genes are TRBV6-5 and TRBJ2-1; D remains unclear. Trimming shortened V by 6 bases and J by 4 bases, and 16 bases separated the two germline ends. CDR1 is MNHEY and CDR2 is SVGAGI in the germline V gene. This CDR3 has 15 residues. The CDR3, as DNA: TGTGCCAGCAGCACTCAACTATCCGGTTACAATGAGCAGTTCTTC. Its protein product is CASSTQLSGYNEQFF.